These T cell receptor beta chains were read from a single sample in a study of blood T cells in healthy people across ages. MiXCR, run by TCRdb on the 5' RACE reads, gives a single entry per CDR3 protein. The sample shows hundreds of thousands of distinct CDR3 sequences, 49% of them seen only once. The material sequenced was blood. The receptor set was obtained from a woman aged 55 to 70 in good health. CDR3s include the opening cysteine and the closing phenylalanine or tryptophan. The D gene is left open where the match is weak. Size is omitted from some rows. Given values are once, few, many or a class for expanded clones.

len | j_gene | d_gene | v_gene | abundance | CDR3aa | CDR3nt
14 | TRBJ2-7 | TRBD2 | TRBV28 | - | CVSHIAGSSYEQYF | TGTGTCAGCCATATAGCGGGGAGCTCCTACGAGCAGTACTTC
16 | TRBJ2-5 | TRBD2 | TRBV7-2 | - | CASRGLAGKSGETQYF | TGTGCCAGCAGGGGACTAGCGGGGAAGTCAGGGGAGACCCAGTACTTC
13 | TRBJ2-1 | TRBD2 | TRBV5-1 | - | CASSLDTSGMQFF | TGCGCCAGCAGCTTGGATACTAGCGGAATGCAGTTCTTC
12 | TRBJ1-4 | - | TRBV7-9 | - | CASSPGQEKLFF | TGTGCCAGCAGTCCCGGACAGGAAAAACTGTTTTTT
15 | TRBJ2-7 | TRBD2 | TRBV20-1 | - | CSAPVSGGSSYEQYF | TGCAGTGCCCCGGTTAGTGGCGGGAGCTCCTACGAGCAGTACTTC
15 | TRBJ2-5 | TRBD1 | TRBV5-1 | - | CASSSTGKPHNEQYF | TGCGCCAGCAGCTCGACAGGGAAACCACACAATGAGCAGTACTTC
13 | TRBJ1-2 | - | TRBV20-1 | - | CSARPQGNYGYTF | TGCAGTGCCCGACCCCAGGGGAACTATGGCTACACCTTC
15 | TRBJ2-3 | - | TRBV29-1 | - | CSVARGPSRTDTQYF | TGCAGCGTTGCCAGGGGACCGAGCCGGACAGATACGCAGTATTTT
12 | TRBJ2-1 | - | TRBV6-6 | - | CASRDSNNEQFF | TGTGCCAGCAGGGACAGTAACAATGAGCAGTTCTTC
17 | TRBJ1-2 | - | TRBV2 | few | CASSEALPKSPNYGYTF | TGTGCCAGCAGTGAAGCCCTCCCCAAAAGTCCTAACTATGGCTACACCTTC
13 | TRBJ1-5 | - | TRBV2 | few | CASKGTGNQPQHF | TGTGCCAGCAAAGGGACGGGCAATCAGCCCCAGCATTTT
11 | TRBJ2-5 | - | TRBV3-1 | - | CASSTLGRQYF | TGTGCCAGCAGCACACTAGGGAGGCAGTACTTC
13 | TRBJ1-1 | - | TRBV5-1 | many | CASSFVGDTEAFF | TGCGCCAGCAGCTTTGTAGGGGACACTGAAGCTTTCTTT
14 | TRBJ1-5 | TRBD1 | TRBV20-1 | - | CSASLTGDSQPQHF | TGCAGTGCTAGCCTGACAGGGGATAGTCAGCCCCAGCATTTT
15 | TRBJ2-1 | - | TRBV20-1 | - | CSARQPAYRATEQFF | TGCAGTGCTAGACAACCGGCGTACAGGGCTACTGAGCAGTTCTTC
12 | TRBJ2-5 | - | TRBV29-1 | - | CSVWDIQETQYF | TGCAGCGTATGGGACATCCAAGAGACCCAGTACTTC
14 | TRBJ2-7 | - | TRBV7-2 | many | CASSLKARDYEQYF | TGTGCCAGCAGCTTAAAAGCGCGGGACTACGAGCAGTACTTC
14 | TRBJ2-7 | - | TRBV5-1 | few | CASSLVTDSYEQYF | TGCGCCAGCAGCTTGGTAACAGACTCCTACGAGCAGTACTTC
16 | TRBJ2-3 | TRBD1 | TRBV5-1 | - | CASQLLGTGSTDAQYF | TGCGCCAGCCAATTGTTAGGGACAGGGAGCACAGATGCGCAGTATTTT
14 | TRBJ2-3 | TRBD2 | TRBV20-1 | few | CSATSLAGKGTQYF | TGCAGTGCAACATCACTAGCGGGAAAGGGAACGCAGTATTTT
17 | TRBJ1-2 | TRBD1 | TRBV6-6 | - | CASSYGPPGTGGFGYTF | TGTGCCAGCAGTTACGGGCCGCCCGGGACAGGGGGTTTCGGCTACACCTTC
15 | TRBJ1-2 | - | TRBV13 | - | CASSRGDKANYGYTF | TGTGCCAGCAGCCGAGGGGACAAGGCGAACTATGGCTACACCTTC
14 | TRBJ2-5 | - | TRBV29-1 | - | CSVAGLAVGETQYF | TGCAGCGTTGCTGGGCTCGCCGTCGGGGAGACCCAGTACTTC
15 | TRBJ2-1 | - | TRBV20-1 | - | CSARSWSGFYNEQFF | TGCAGTGCTAGATCGTGGAGTGGTTTCTACAATGAGCAGTTCTTC
16 | TRBJ2-5 | TRBD1 | TRBV11-1 | few | CASSLWDRVVRETQYF | TGTGCCAGCAGCTTATGGGACAGGGTGGTTCGAGAGACCCAGTACTTC
12 | TRBJ1-1 | - | TRBV6-6 | - | CASSYRGEEAFF | TGTGCCAGCAGTTACCGGGGAGAGGAAGCTTTCTTT
14 | TRBJ1-2 | TRBD1 | TRBV7-2 | - | CASSSNRGGYGYTF | TGTGCCAGCAGCTCCAACAGGGGGGGCTATGGCTACACCTTC
15 | TRBJ1-3 | - | TRBV7-9 | few | CASSLRGAAGNTIYF | TGTGCCAGCAGCTTAAGAGGGGCGGCTGGAAACACCATATATTTT
15 | TRBJ1-1 | - | TRBV25-1 | once | CASSLDRHDTREAFF | TGTGCCAGCAGTTTAGACAGGCACGACACTCGAGAAGCTTTCTTT
18 | TRBJ2-5 | - | TRBV4-1 | - | CASSQELLGSGTQETQYF | TGCGCCAGCAGCCAAGAGCTATTGGGTAGCGGAACCCAAGAGACCCAGTACTTC
16 | TRBJ2-3 | TRBD1 | TRBV5-5 | few | CASSPGTGATTDTQYF | TGTGCCAGCAGCCCTGGGACAGGGGCCACCACAGATACGCAGTATTTT
14 | TRBJ2-7 | - | TRBV9 | few | CASSTTSFGYEQYF | TGTGCCAGCAGCACCACTAGTTTTGGCTACGAGCAGTACTTC
13 | TRBJ1-2 | - | TRBV14 | - | CASSPGPYHGYTF | TGTGCCAGCAGCCCCGGGCCCTACCACGGCTACACCTTC